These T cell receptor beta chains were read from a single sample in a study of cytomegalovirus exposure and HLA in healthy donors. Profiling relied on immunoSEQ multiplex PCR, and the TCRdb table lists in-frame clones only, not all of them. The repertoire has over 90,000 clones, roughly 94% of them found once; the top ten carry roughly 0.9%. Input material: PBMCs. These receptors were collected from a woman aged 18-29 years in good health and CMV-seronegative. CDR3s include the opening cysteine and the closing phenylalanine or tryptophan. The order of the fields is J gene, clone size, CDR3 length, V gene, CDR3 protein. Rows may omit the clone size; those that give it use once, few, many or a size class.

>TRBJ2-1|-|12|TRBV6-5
CAARGSYNEQFF
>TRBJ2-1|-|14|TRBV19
CASRPGGEWNEQFF
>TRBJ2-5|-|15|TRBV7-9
CASSPPGLAEETQYF
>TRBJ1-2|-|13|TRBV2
CASSEDSYYGYTF
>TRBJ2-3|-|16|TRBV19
CASSDRLAGASDTQYF
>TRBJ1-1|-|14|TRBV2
CASSEVRQYTEAFF
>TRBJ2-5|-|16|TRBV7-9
CASSLAKGGPQETQYF
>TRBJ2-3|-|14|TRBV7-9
CASDAGDPTDTQYF
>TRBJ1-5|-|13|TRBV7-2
CASSLRGNQPQHF
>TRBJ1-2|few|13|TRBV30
CAWSVMGQGGYTF
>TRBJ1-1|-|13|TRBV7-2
CASSSGQNTEAFF
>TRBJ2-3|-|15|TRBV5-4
CASSLGGQNTDTQYF
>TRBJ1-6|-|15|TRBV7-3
CASSLNGQGNSPLHF
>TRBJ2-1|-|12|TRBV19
CASSPGRTGQFF
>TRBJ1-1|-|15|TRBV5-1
CASTLTGRDRGLAFF
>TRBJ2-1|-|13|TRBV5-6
CASSRGPRGEQFF
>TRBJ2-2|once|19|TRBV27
CASSLFPPSGQANTGELFF
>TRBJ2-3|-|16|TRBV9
CASSVSPAGVEDTQYF
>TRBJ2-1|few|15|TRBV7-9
CASSLSPGAGDEQFF
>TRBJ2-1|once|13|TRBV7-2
CASSATRDNEQFF
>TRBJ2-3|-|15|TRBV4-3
CASSFQRGRTDTQYF
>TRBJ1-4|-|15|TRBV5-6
CASSSRQGLDEKLFF
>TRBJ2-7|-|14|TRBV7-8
CASSLIYASYEQYF
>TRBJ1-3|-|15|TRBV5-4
CASSNPGHGRNTIYF
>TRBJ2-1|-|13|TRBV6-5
CASSQTSVNEQFF
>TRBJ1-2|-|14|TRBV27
CASSFDGPAYGYTF
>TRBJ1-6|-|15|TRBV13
CASSSRQGGRSPLHF
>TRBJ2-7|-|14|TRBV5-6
CASSLPGGAYEQYF
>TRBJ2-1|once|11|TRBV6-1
CASEGTNEQFF
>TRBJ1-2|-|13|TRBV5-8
CASSQVSGVGYTF
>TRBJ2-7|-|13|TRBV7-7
CASSLSPSYEQYF
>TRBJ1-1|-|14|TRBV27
CASSSTPGEMVAFF
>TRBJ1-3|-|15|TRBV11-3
CASSSDRSSGNTIYF
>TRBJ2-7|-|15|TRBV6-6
CASRKGLAGGYEQYF
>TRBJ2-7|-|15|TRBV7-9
CASSRDRAFSYEQYF
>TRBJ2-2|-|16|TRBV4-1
CASSQDDRANTGELFF
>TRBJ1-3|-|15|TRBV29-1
CSVDGQGDSGNTIYF
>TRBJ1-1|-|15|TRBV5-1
CASSVTGSGNTEAFF
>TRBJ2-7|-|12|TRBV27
CQTSSGPYEQYF
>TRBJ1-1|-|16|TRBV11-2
CASSSPGGAVTSEAFF
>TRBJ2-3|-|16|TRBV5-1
CASKLAGVLGTDTQYF
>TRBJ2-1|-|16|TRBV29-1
CSVDPSGRASYNEQFF
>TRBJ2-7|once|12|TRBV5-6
CASSLGLYEQYF
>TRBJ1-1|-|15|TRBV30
CAWSKKQGRGTEAFF
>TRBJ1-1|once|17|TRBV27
CASSFHTLTGENTEAFF
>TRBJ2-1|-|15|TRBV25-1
CASSEPGTGDNEQFF
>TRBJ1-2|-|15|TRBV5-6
CASSLAGRGDYGYTF
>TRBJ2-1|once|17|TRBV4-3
CASSQAVAGGPYNEQFF
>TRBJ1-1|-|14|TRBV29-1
CSGREPVMNTEAFF
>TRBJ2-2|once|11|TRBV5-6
CASGPTGELFF
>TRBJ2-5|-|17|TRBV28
CASSSGQGGMSSSSAYF
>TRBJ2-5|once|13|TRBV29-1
CSVERHVRETQYF
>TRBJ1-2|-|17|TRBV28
CASSPRTGNPLFYGYTF
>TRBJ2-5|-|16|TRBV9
CASSLGTSGGQETQYF
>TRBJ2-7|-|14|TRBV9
CASSVGQASYEQYF
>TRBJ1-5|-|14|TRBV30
CAWSYPGRGQPQHF
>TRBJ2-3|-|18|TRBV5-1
CASSLGRTSGGAPDTQYF
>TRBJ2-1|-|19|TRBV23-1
CASRRLTRDPLSSYNEQFF
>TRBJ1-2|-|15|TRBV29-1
CSVPMIQGGGYGYTF